One T cell receptor (beta chain) is described in this entry. This sample stems from a study of blood T cell repertoires in COVID-19. TCRdb's copy holds only in-frame clones and misses some; the assay was immunoSEQ multiplex PCR. The table shows fewer than 350,000 clones, with 88% occurring only once. Germline V CDR1 and CDR2: MGHRA, YSYEKL. With 1 base clipped from V and 4 bases from J, the junction kept 5 bases outside the gene matches. The CDR3 is made up of 15 amino acids. The sequenced sample consisted of peripheral blood. This clonotype originated in a young man with active or convalescent COVID-19. The genes are TRBV4-1 and TRBJ2-7; 9 nucleotides match TRBD1. CDR3 sequence reads: CASSQAPGTGYEQYF. The CDR3 nucleotides read TGCGCCAGCAGCCAAGCCCCCGGGACAGGGTACGAGCAGTACTTC.